Here is one TCR beta chain with its context. Its antigen is not yet known. Base qualities are not recorded, but no much larger clone differs from it by a single base. This sample is drawn from a study of T cell responses to AZD1222 COVID-19 vaccine (dated by TCRdb to the early 2020s). Study-level background: AZD1222 recipients given second doses at about 4 weeks or at about 12 weeks were pooled, since spike-specific TCR depth and breadth were not found to differ between the two schedules. TCR sequencing covered fewer than 250 trial participants: approximately 200 given two doses of AZD1222 and around 25 given two doses of MenACWY control vaccine. Trial participants were enrolled by age into 18-55, 56-69 and 70-plus year subgroups, with about 150, 28 and 57 TCR-sequenced participants respectively.

The study at large found these results: After two AZD1222 doses, both the breadth and the depth of spike-specific TCRs were significantly higher than at day 0 and than in MenACWY recipients. In the small 56-69-year group, the increase in depth fell short of significance, most likely because of low power. Because no day 14 peak-response samples were available, the repertoires could be characterized only after the peak T cell response. Participants were mostly white British and included more females than males, and it was suggested by the authors that clonal diversity may have been underestimated. CD4 TCRs associated with the vaccine covered the entire spike protein, and the dominant responses were in regions 160-218 and 743-854. Only five or six AZD1222 recipients were SARS-CoV-2 seropositive at baseline, limiting conclusions about previously exposed vaccinees. Nearly half of unique spike-specific TCRs reportedly recognized epitopes outside regions mutated in the B.1.351 and B.1.1.7 variants.

Relative to germline, V is 4 bases shorter and J is 4 bases shorter, with 13 bases between their ends. Spanning cysteine to phenylalanine, the CDR3 consists of 14 amino acids. Only the CDR3 portion is preserved as DNA: 42 bases, with reading frame beginning at the first base. From the germline V gene, CDR1 is SGHTA and CDR2 is FQGNSA. Per the publication, the time point label means: baseline before first vaccination. Samples from vaccinated people were obtained from the UK trials COV001 and COV002, which included a single-blind randomized controlled phase 2/3 trial of AZD1222 (ChAdOx1 nCoV-19) in healthy adults. For TCRbeta chain sequencing, PBMC samples were collected from trial participants at day 0 and at day 28 after the second dose. The CDR3 regions of human TCRbeta chains were analyzed by immunosequencing. On the study's bioinformatics: Repertoire TCRs were matched against a reference library of SARS-CoV-2-specific TCRs generated with the MIRA antigen-specificity platform. Breadth was defined as the fraction of unique TCRs that were SARS-CoV-2-associated, and depth was defined as the fraction of total T cells that were SARS-CoV-2-associated. Using the MIRA data, each spike-specific TCR was assigned both to the spike region to which the TCR was reactive and to a CD4 or CD8 class. Log10-transformed breadth and depth values were compared by one-way ANOVA with Sidak's multiple comparisons tests. Here the immuneACCESS table is served through TCRdb, limited to in-frame sequences with V and J called. Missing clones are a known gap in these copies; in checked studies unresolved V genes cover under half, and the rest lacks a known reason. V, J and clone size are those of that table, while D and trimming were read from the DNA. The sample records 95,000 to 150,000 clones, about nine tenths of which are singletons. About 5% of the sample rests with the top ten.

This receptor chain uses TRBV7-2 and TRBJ2-5, and possibly TRBD2, on 5 matching bases. This TCR was sampled from an adult in good health. Source: peripheral blood, taken on day 0 of AZD1222 vaccination. The sequenced DNA: TGTGCCAGCAGCTCCCCCATGGGGAGAGAGACCCAGTACTTC. Translation gives CASSSPMGRETQYF.